This T cell receptor beta chain was sequenced in a study of technical replicates of blood from a handful of donors. Measured with immunoSEQ multiplex PCR; TCRdb has only the in-frame clones, and not every one. Seen here are some 70,000 clones, less than 98% observed once, and the top ten hold more than 0.25%. Trimming removed 5 bases from V and 5 bases from J, with 10 bases in between. The CDR3 length is 12 residues. CDR1 is SGHTA, CDR2 FQGNSA, per germline. This clone has just one count. Sample: T cells isolated from PBMCs. This receptor was identified in a human donor in good health. The chain uses TRBV7-2 and TRBJ2-7; D is unresolved. The CDR3 DNA reads as TGTGCCAGCAGCACCAGGCCCAACGAGCAGTACTTC. Protein product: CASSTRPNEQYF.